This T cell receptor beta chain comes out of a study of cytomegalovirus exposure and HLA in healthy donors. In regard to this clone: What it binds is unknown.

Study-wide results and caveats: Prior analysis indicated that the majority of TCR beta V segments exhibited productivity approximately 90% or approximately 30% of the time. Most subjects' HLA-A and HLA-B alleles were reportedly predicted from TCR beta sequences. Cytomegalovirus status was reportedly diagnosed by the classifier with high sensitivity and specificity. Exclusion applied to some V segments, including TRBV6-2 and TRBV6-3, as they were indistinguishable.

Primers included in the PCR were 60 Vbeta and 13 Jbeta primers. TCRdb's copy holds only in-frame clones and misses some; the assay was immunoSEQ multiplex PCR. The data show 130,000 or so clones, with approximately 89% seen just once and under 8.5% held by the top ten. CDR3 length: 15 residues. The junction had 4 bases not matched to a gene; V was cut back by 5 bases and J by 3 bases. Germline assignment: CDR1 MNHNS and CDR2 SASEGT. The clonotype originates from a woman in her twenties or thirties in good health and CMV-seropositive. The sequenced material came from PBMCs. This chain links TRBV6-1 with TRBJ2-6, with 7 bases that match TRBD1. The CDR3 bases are TGTGCCAGCAGTAGGACAGGAGATGGGGCCAACGTCCTGACTTTC. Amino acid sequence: CASSRTGDGANVLTF.